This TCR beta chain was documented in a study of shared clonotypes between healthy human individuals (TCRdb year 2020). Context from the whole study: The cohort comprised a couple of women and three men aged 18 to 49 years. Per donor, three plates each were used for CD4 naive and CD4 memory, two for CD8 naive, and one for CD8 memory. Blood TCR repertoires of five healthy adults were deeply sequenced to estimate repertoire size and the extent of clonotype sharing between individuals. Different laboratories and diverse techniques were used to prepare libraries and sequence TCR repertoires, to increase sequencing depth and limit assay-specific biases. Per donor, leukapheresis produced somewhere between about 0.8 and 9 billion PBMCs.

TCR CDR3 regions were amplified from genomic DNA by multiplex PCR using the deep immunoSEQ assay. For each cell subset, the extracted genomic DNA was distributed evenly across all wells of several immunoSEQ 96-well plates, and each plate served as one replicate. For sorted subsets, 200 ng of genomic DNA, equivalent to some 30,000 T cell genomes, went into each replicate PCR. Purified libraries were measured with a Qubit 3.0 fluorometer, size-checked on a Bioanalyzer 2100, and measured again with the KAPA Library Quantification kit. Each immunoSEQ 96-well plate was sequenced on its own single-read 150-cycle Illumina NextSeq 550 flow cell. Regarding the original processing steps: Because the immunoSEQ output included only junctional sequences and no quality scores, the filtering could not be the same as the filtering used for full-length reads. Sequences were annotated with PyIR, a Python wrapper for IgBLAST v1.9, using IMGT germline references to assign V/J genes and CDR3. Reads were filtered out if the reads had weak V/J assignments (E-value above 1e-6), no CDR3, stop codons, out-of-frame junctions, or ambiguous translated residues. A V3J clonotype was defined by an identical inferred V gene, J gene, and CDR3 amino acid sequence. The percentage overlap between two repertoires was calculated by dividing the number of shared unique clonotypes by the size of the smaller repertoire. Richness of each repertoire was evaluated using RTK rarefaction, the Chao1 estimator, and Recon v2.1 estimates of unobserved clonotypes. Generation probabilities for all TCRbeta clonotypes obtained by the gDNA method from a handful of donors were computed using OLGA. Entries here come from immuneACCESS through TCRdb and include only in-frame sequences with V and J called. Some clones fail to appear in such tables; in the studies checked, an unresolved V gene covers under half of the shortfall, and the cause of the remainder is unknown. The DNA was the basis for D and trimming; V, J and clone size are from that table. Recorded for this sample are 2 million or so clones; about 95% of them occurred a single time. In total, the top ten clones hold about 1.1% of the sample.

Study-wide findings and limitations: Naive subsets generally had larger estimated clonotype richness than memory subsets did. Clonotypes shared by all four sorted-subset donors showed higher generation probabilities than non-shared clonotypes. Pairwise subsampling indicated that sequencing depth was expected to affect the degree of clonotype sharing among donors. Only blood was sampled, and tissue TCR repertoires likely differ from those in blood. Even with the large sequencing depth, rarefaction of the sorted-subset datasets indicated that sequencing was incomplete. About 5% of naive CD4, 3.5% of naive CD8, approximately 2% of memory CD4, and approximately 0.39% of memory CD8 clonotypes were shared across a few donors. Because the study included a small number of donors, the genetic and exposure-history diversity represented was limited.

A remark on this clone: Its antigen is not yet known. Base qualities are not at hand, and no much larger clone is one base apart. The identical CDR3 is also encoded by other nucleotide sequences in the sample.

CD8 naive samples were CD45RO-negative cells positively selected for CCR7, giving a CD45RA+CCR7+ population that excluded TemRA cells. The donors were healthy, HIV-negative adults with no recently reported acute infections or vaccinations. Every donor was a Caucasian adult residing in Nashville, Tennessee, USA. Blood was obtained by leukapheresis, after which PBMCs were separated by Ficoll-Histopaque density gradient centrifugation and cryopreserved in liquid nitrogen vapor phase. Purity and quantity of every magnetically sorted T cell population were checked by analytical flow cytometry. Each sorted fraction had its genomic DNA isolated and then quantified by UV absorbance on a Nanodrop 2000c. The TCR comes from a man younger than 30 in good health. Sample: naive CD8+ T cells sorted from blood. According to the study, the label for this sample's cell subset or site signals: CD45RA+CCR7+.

The DNA is as follows: TGTGCCAGCAGTTTAGTAGGGGTCTCTGGGGCCAACGTCCTGACTTTC. The encoded protein is CASSLVGVSGANVLTF. The receptor chain draws on TRBV27 and TRBJ2-6; TRBD1 is a possible D gene, resting on 5 matching bases. CDR1 and CDR2 are drawn from the germline V gene (reference sequence): MNHEY, SMNVEV. Taken from cysteine to phenylalanine, the CDR3 has 16 residues. Only CDR3 DNA remains: 48 bases, in frame from the first base. V is shortened by 2 bases, J by 0 bases, and the region joining them spans 8 bases.